This paragraph covers one TCR beta chain sequence. V shed 3 bases and J 2 bases; nucleotides not matched to a gene: 5. The CDR3 sequence is 16 residues long. The germline gives CDR1 LNHDA, CDR2 SQIVND (reference sequence). The assay was immunoSEQ multiplex PCR, and TCRdb's table has in-frame clones only and misses some. Of approximately 35,000 clones in the sample, 65% to 90% are singletons; the top ten hold approximately 9.9%. This sample is drawn from a study of T cell responses to AZD1222 COVID-19 vaccine. The clonotype was recovered from an adult who received the AZD1222 COVID-19 vaccine. This rearrangement joins TRBV19 to TRBJ2-1; 9 bases map to TRBD2. The sample consisted of peripheral blood, taken 28 days after the second AZD1222 dose. CDR3: CASSITTSGPYNEQFF. As DNA, the CDR3 is TGTGCCAGTAGTATCACGACTAGCGGACCCTACAATGAGCAGTTCTTC.